This is a list of T cell receptor beta chains from one sample in a study of CD8+ T cells in alopecia areata. Clones were sequenced by immunoSEQ multiplex PCR, and TCRdb holds only the in-frame ones, with some missing. The data contain 80,000 or so clones, around two thirds of them singletons. Sequenced material: CD8+ T cells sorted from blood, taken at week 24, from a patient treated with tofacitinib. Receptor source: a human donor with alopecia areata. Both conserved end residues are part of each CDR3. Each record gives: CDR3 DNA, CDR3 protein, J gene, clone size, D gene, V gene. The D gene is left open where the match is weak. The size field is filled for only some rows; it gives once, few, many or a size class.

CDR3 DNA: TGTGCCAGCAGGGGGGCAGGGGAAGTGTCCTACAATGAGCAGTTCTTC
CDR3 protein: CASRGAGEVSYNEQFF
J gene: TRBJ2-1
clone size: once
D gene: .
V gene: TRBV2

CDR3 DNA: TGTGCCTGGAGTGTAGGAGGAGATACGCAGTATTTT
CDR3 protein: CAWSVGGDTQYF
J gene: TRBJ2-3
clone size: .
D gene: .
V gene: TRBV30

CDR3 DNA: TGCGCCAGCAGCGGCGGACAGGGGGAAGAGACCCAGTACTTC
CDR3 protein: CASSGGQGEETQYF
J gene: TRBJ2-5
clone size: .
D gene: TRBD1
V gene: TRBV5-1

CDR3 DNA: TGTGCCTCAACCCTATCCGGGGGTCCCTACGAGCAGTACTTC
CDR3 protein: CASTLSGGPYEQYF
J gene: TRBJ2-7
clone size: .
D gene: .
V gene: TRBV30

CDR3 DNA: TGTGCCAGCAGCTTTCGGGCTAACACTGAAGCTTTCTTT
CDR3 protein: CASSFRANTEAFF
J gene: TRBJ1-1
clone size: .
D gene: .
V gene: TRBV5-6

CDR3 DNA: TGTGCCAGCAGCCCACGACTAGTCCCGGAGACCCAGTACTTC
CDR3 protein: CASSPRLVPETQYF
J gene: TRBJ2-5
clone size: .
D gene: .
V gene: TRBV7-9

CDR3 DNA: TGTGCCTGGTCGGGGACTAGCGGGAGTGAGCAGTTCTTC
CDR3 protein: CAWSGTSGSEQFF
J gene: TRBJ2-1
clone size: .
D gene: TRBD2
V gene: TRBV30

CDR3 DNA: TGTGCCAGCAGCCGGACAGGGTCTCTACTCCCCCAGCATTTT
CDR3 protein: CASSRTGSLLPQHF
J gene: TRBJ1-5
clone size: .
D gene: TRBD1
V gene: TRBV7-9

CDR3 DNA: TGTGCCAGCAGCCCCCTAGACACCGGGGAGCTGTTTTTT
CDR3 protein: CASSPLDTGELFF
J gene: TRBJ2-2
clone size: .
D gene: .
V gene: TRBV5-4

CDR3 DNA: TGTGCCAGCATGTTTGGCAGGGGATCAGAGACCCAGTACTTC
CDR3 protein: CASMFGRGSETQYF
J gene: TRBJ2-5
clone size: .
D gene: .
V gene: TRBV28

CDR3 DNA: TGTGCCATCAGTGAGTCGATGGGGCCTGGAAACACCATATATTTT
CDR3 protein: CAISESMGPGNTIYF
J gene: TRBJ1-3
clone size: few
D gene: .
V gene: TRBV10-3

CDR3 DNA: TGTGCCAGCAGCCGGACTAGCGGGGGCCTGAGCTCCTACGAGCAGTACTTC
CDR3 protein: CASSRTSGGLSSYEQYF
J gene: TRBJ2-7
clone size: .
D gene: TRBD2
V gene: TRBV5-6

CDR3 DNA: TGCGCCAGCAGCCAATGGGTGCAAGAGACCCAGTACTTC
CDR3 protein: CASSQWVQETQYF
J gene: TRBJ2-5
clone size: .
D gene: .
V gene: TRBV4-1

CDR3 DNA: TGTGCCAGCAGGGGAGAGACCCAGTACTTC
CDR3 protein: CASRGETQYF
J gene: TRBJ2-5
clone size: .
D gene: .
V gene: TRBV25-1

CDR3 DNA: TGCAGCGTTCTTACAGGCTACGAGCAGTACTTC
CDR3 protein: CSVLTGYEQYF
J gene: TRBJ2-7
clone size: .
D gene: .
V gene: TRBV29-1

CDR3 DNA: TGTGCCAGCAGTTTAGGGCGCCGGTCGGAAGCTTTCTTT
CDR3 protein: CASSLGRRSEAFF
J gene: TRBJ1-1
clone size: .
D gene: .
V gene: TRBV27

CDR3 DNA: TGTGCCAGCAGTTTATCCCAAGCACTAGCAGATACGCAGTATTTT
CDR3 protein: CASSLSQALADTQYF
J gene: TRBJ2-3
clone size: .
D gene: .
V gene: TRBV27

CDR3 DNA: TGTGCCAGCAGTACCGCGGTGGGCTTTTATTTT
CDR3 protein: CASSTAVGFYF
J gene: TRBJ2-3
clone size: .
D gene: .
V gene: TRBV7-9

CDR3 DNA: TGTGCCAGCAGCTTAGCTGCGGGAGAGGACAATGAGCAGTTCTTC
CDR3 protein: CASSLAAGEDNEQFF
J gene: TRBJ2-1
clone size: .
D gene: TRBD2
V gene: TRBV7-7

CDR3 DNA: TGCAGCGTTGAAGACCAGGGACAGGGAGCTAACGAGCAGTACTTC
CDR3 protein: CSVEDQGQGANEQYF
J gene: TRBJ2-7
clone size: few
D gene: TRBD1
V gene: TRBV29-1

CDR3 DNA: TGCGCCAGCAGCGGGGGGCCGGGGGTATATGACGAGCAGTACTTC
CDR3 protein: CASSGGPGVYDEQYF
J gene: TRBJ2-7
clone size: .
D gene: .
V gene: TRBV5-1

CDR3 DNA: TGTGCCAGCAGATCCGGCAGGGGCTTGTCTGGCTACACCTTC
CDR3 protein: CASRSGRGLSGYTF
J gene: TRBJ1-2
clone size: .
D gene: .
V gene: TRBV6-5

CDR3 DNA: TGTGCCAGCTCACCTACGTCGGCGGGTAGCCAAGAGACCCAGTACTTC
CDR3 protein: CASSPTSAGSQETQYF
J gene: TRBJ2-5
clone size: .
D gene: .
V gene: TRBV18

CDR3 DNA: TGTGCCAGCAGCTTGGCCGGAGCGGGGGGCTCCTACAATGAGCAGTTCTTC
CDR3 protein: CASSLAGAGGSYNEQFF
J gene: TRBJ2-1
clone size: few
D gene: TRBD2
V gene: TRBV5-4

CDR3 DNA: TGCGCCAGCAGCTTGGGGACAGGGATGTACGAGCAGTACTTC
CDR3 protein: CASSLGTGMYEQYF
J gene: TRBJ2-7
clone size: .
D gene: TRBD1
V gene: TRBV5-1

CDR3 DNA: TGCGCCAGCAGCTGGACAGGGAGCTCCTACGAGCAGTACTTC
CDR3 protein: CASSWTGSSYEQYF
J gene: TRBJ2-7
clone size: .
D gene: TRBD1
V gene: TRBV5-1

CDR3 DNA: TGTGCCAGCAGCCACCAAGACAGGCCCTCGGGGTACGAGCAGTACTTC
CDR3 protein: CASSHQDRPSGYEQYF
J gene: TRBJ2-7
clone size: few
D gene: .
V gene: TRBV7-9

CDR3 DNA: TGTGCCAGCAGTTACTCGAATGGGGGTCAGCCCCAGCATTTT
CDR3 protein: CASSYSNGGQPQHF
J gene: TRBJ1-5
clone size: .
D gene: .
V gene: TRBV6-6

CDR3 DNA: TGCGCCAGCAGCCCGACAGCGAACACTGAAGCTTTCTTT
CDR3 protein: CASSPTANTEAFF
J gene: TRBJ1-1
clone size: .
D gene: .
V gene: TRBV5-1

CDR3 DNA: TGTGCCAGCAGCCAAGAATCCAGGGGCCATCAGCCCCAGCATTTT
CDR3 protein: CASSQESRGHQPQHF
J gene: TRBJ1-5
clone size: .
D gene: .
V gene: TRBV4-2

CDR3 DNA: TGTGCCAGCAGCTTCCTAGCGGGGGAGGATGAGCAGTTCTTC
CDR3 protein: CASSFLAGEDEQFF
J gene: TRBJ2-1
clone size: once
D gene: TRBD2
V gene: TRBV7-9

CDR3 DNA: TGTGCCAGCAGCTTTAACGCGTTACAGGGGGCTCTCGCCTACGAGCAGTACTTC
CDR3 protein: CASSFNALQGALAYEQYF
J gene: TRBJ2-7
clone size: .
D gene: TRBD1
V gene: TRBV11-3

CDR3 DNA: TGTGCCAGCAGCCCTTATGGGATCCTTTTTAGAAACATTCAGTACTTC
CDR3 protein: CASSPYGILFRNIQYF
J gene: TRBJ2-4
clone size: few
D gene: .
V gene: TRBV21-1

CDR3 DNA: TGTGCCAGCAGCCAAGCTAACCGTTGGGAGCAGTACTTC
CDR3 protein: CASSQANRWEQYF
J gene: TRBJ2-7
clone size: .
D gene: .
V gene: TRBV14

CDR3 DNA: TGTGCCAGCAGCGGCGGCGGGAGTTCCCCAGATACGCAGTATTTT
CDR3 protein: CASSGGGSSPDTQYF
J gene: TRBJ2-3
clone size: .
D gene: TRBD2
V gene: TRBV9

CDR3 DNA: TGTGCCAGCCATCGGGACAGAGTCCCGGTGGGAGGGCAGTATTTT
CDR3 protein: CASHRDRVPVGGQYF
J gene: TRBJ2-3
clone size: .
D gene: .
V gene: TRBV6-5

CDR3 DNA: TGTGCCAGCACTCGCGGGGGCTGGGAGACCCAGTACTTC
CDR3 protein: CASTRGGWETQYF
J gene: TRBJ2-5
clone size: .
D gene: .
V gene: TRBV25-1

CDR3 DNA: TGTGCCAGCAGTAAGATCACAGGTAACACTGAAGCTTTCTTT
CDR3 protein: CASSKITGNTEAFF
J gene: TRBJ1-1
clone size: once
D gene: .
V gene: TRBV27

CDR3 DNA: TGTGCCAGCAGCTTGGAGAGACAGGGGACCATGGCCCAGTACTTC
CDR3 protein: CASSLERQGTMAQYF
J gene: TRBJ2-5
clone size: few
D gene: TRBD1
V gene: TRBV5-5